A single sample gave rise to the 8 T cell receptor beta chains below, sequenced in a study of blood T cell repertoires in COVID-19. Repertoires were generated with immunoSEQ multiplex PCR, while TCRdb's copy carries only in-frame clones and drops some. The sample yields about 45,000 clones, nearly 80% seen once. The source material was peripheral blood. These receptors were collected from a man in his 70s with acute or convalescent COVID-19.

This chain connects TRBV29-1 to TRBJ1-2, with D possibly TRBD1 on 6 matching bases. The V gene's germline CDR1 is SQVTM and CDR2 ANQGSEA. This CDR3 is 13 amino acids long. V dropped 6 bases and J dropped 4 bases, with 15 bases sitting between them. CDR3 in DNA: TGCAGCGTCTCCGAACAGGGAACCTATGGCTACACCTTC. This sequence encodes CSVSEQGTYGYTF.

This clone was counted only a few times. The chain recombines TRBV5-1 with TRBJ1-1; tentative D call: TRBD1 (5 bases). Between the trimmed V and J ends, which lost 1 base and 6 bases, there was a span of 13 bases. Germline CDR1 SGHRS, CDR2 YFSETQ. This CDR3 comprises 14 residues. The CDR3 region is CASSLRSGPPEAFF. CDR3 coding DNA: TGCGCCAGCAGCTTGCGGTCAGGGCCCCCTGAAGCTTTCTTT.

The rearrangement links TRBV2 to TRBJ1-1; no firm D call. Trimming pared 6 bases from V and 1 base from J, leaving 12 bases between. The CDR3 runs to 14 residues. Germline CDR1 and CDR2: SNHLY and FYNNEI. CDR3 sequence reads: CASSPVAGNTEAFF. In DNA, the CDR3 is TGTGCCAGCAGCCCGGTGGCAGGGAACACTGAAGCTTTCTTT.

This chain joins TRBV6-4 and TRBJ2-7; TRBD1 agrees at 8 bases. From germline, CDR1 is MRHNA and CDR2 SNTAGT. The CDR3 spans 15 residues. Germline trimming cut 5 bases from V and 2 bases from J; bases unmatched to any gene: 8. This chain's CDR3 is CASSQPGQDTYEQYF. The CDR3 DNA reads as TGTGCCAGCAGTCAACCGGGACAGGACACCTACGAGCAGTACTTC.

V is TRBV24-1 and J is TRBJ2-3, with 13 bases lining up with TRBD2. Trimming cost V 2 bases and J 6 bases; bases outside gene matches: 4. The V gene's germline CDR1 is KGHDR and CDR2 SFDVKD. The CDR3 contains 16 residues. The CDR3 loop is CATSDSLAGGPDTQYF. For the CDR3, the DNA is TGTGCCACCAGTGATTCACTAGCGGGGGGGCCGGATACGCAGTATTTT.

The rearrangement uses TRBV7-2 and TRBJ2-7; 7 bases agree with TRBD1. Germline CDR1 and CDR2: SGHTA and FQGNSA. The CDR3 has 14 residues. V lost 4 bases, J lost 3 bases, and 6 bases stayed unmatched. The CDR3 DNA reads as TGTGCCAGCAGCTCCCCGGGACAGTACTACGAGCAGTACTTC. Protein sequence: CASSSPGQYYEQYF.

DNA for the CDR3: TGCGCCAGCAGCCAAGGCTCGGTAAACTATGGCTACACCTTC. This translates into CASSQGSVNYGYTF. The chain joins TRBV4-3 to TRBJ1-2; D unclear. The CDR3 length is 14 residues. Trimming removed 1 base from V and 2 bases from J, with 8 bases in between. Germline loops: CDR1 LGHNA, CDR2 YSLEER.

V usage is TRBV27 and J usage is TRBJ1-6, with D tentatively TRBD1 (6 bases). CDR3 length: 16 amino acids. In germline, CDR1 is MNHEY, CDR2 SMNVEV (reference sequence). The ends were cut back, 2 bases at V and 7 bases at J, with 15 bases in the middle. The CDR3 sequence: CASSLRGIGPNSPLHF. CDR3 bases: TGTGCCAGCAGTTTAAGGGGGATAGGGCCCAATTCACCCCTCCACTTT.